The 32 T cell receptor beta chains below were found in one sample sequenced in a study of PD-L1 blockade in urothelial cancer. Here immunoSEQ multiplex PCR was the method, and the copy in TCRdb shows in-frame clones only, minus some. The sample consists of around 100,000 clones, about 90% of them appearing once. The sample was PBMCs, taken around atezolizumab (anti-PD-L1) treatment. The receptors come from a woman of 80 years or more with urothelial cancer.

In this sample, this clone turned up a few times. V is TRBV6-1 and J is TRBJ2-3; TRBD2 matches 11 bases. Germline loops: CDR1 MNHNS, CDR2 SASEGT. The CDR3 loop spans 17 amino acids. V lost 3 bases to trimming and J lost 3 bases; unmatched junction nucleotides: 8. The CDR3 DNA follows: TGTGCCAGCAGTGACCTCTTAGCGGGAGGGCCTACAGATACGCAGTATTTT. It translates to CASSDLLAGGPTDTQYF.

The chain couples TRBV28 to TRBJ2-7; D may be TRBD2 (6 bases). V lost 7 bases to trimming and J lost 7 bases, with 20 bases between them. Germline V gene data show CDR1 as MDHEN and CDR2 as SYDVKM. This CDR3 comprises 14 residues. As DNA, the CDR3 is TGTGCCAGCATAGAGGCGGAGGGCGTGCGGGAGCAGTACTTC. Protein: CASIEAEGVREQYF.

The gene calls are TRBV7-3 and TRBJ2-1; 11 bases agree with TRBD2. CDR1 SGHTA and CDR2 FQGTGA come from the germline V gene. The CDR3 extends over 15 amino acids. V lost 6 bases and J lost 5; bases outside the gene matches: 6. The CDR3 region has the DNA TGTGCCAGCAGTCAGAGACTAGCGGGGCACAATGAGCAGTTCTTC. Its translation is CASSQRLAGHNEQFF.

The CDR3: CASSFASGRNNEQFF. CDR3 nucleotide sequence: TGTGCCAGCAGTTTTGCTAGCGGGAGGAACAATGAGCAGTTCTTC. V and J are TRBV28 and TRBJ2-1; 11 bases are a match to TRBD2. The CDR3 length is 15 residues. V dropped 3 bases and J dropped 5; count of bases not matched to a gene: 3. The germline V gene has CDR1 MDHEN and CDR2 SYDVKM.

The rearrangement joins TRBV2 to TRBJ1-4; 7 positions match TRBD1. The CDR3 totals 15 residues. V shed 5 bases, J shed 7 bases, and the junction held 10 bases outside the gene matches. Germline-derived CDR1 and CDR2 are SNHLY and FYNNEI. The CDR3 sequence is CASSNRGQGIEKLFF. The CDR3 coding sequence is TGTGCCAGCAGTAATAGGGGGCAGGGGATTGAAAAACTGTTTTTT.

The chain carries TRBV5-4 and TRBJ1-1; 8 bases align to TRBD1. CDR1 is SGHNT, CDR2 YYREEE, per germline (reference sequence). The CDR3 is 14 residues long. V trimming: 6 bases; J trimming: 1 base; junction bases outside the gene matches: 5. The CDR3, as DNA: TGTGCCAGCAAATTCGACAGGGGGAACACTGAAGCTTTCTTT. Its translation: CASKFDRGNTEAFF.

The chain recombines TRBV4-1 with TRBJ2-7, with D possibly matching TRBD2 (7 bases). The CDR3 sequence is 15 residues long. CDR1 MGHRA and CDR2 YSYEKL come from the germline V gene. Deletions cut 0 bases from V and 9 bases from J, with 18 bases between. In DNA form, the CDR3 reads TGCGCCAGCAGCCAAGATGGGCAGGGGAGGGGAAGGCAGTACTTC. Its protein product is CASSQDGQGRGRQYF.

The J gene is TRBJ2-3, the V gene TRBV4-2, with 14 bases aligning to TRBD2. CDR1 is LGHNA, CDR2 YNFKEQ, per germline. The CDR3 runs to 18 residues. Trimming took 5 bases from V and 1 from J; bases not matched to a gene: 8. The DNA of the CDR3 is TGTGCCAGCAGCGGGGGACTAGCGGGAGAGTCGGGCACAGATACGCAGTATTTT. It encodes CASSGGLAGESGTDTQYF.

This chain connects TRBV25-1 to TRBJ2-1; D possibly corresponds to TRBD2 (6 bases). V gave up 4 bases and J gave up 7 bases, with 17 bases separating them. The CDR3 totals 15 residues. Germline V gene lookup returns CDR1 MGHDK and CDR2 SYGVNS. The DNA for the CDR3 is TGTGCCAGCAGTGGCGCGGGGACGGTGAGGAATGAGCAGTTCTTC. Protein product: CASSGAGTVRNEQFF.

V gene TRBV6-1 combines with J gene TRBJ1-5; D possibly corresponds to TRBD1 (6 bases). This CDR3 contains 17 residues. V shed 2 bases and J shed 1 base, with 15 bases lying between them. The germline CDR1 and CDR2 sequences are MNHNS and SASEGT. The CDR3, as DNA: TGTGCCAGCAGTGAAACCAGGACAGCTGTCAGCAATCAGCCCCAGCATTTT. Translated, it gives CASSETRTAVSNQPQHF.

The J gene is TRBJ1-5, the V gene TRBV19, with no clear D. Germline CDR1 LNHDA, CDR2 SQIVND (reference sequence). The length of the CDR3 is 14 residues. With 4 bases removed from V and 3 bases from J, the gap between germline ends came to 10 bases. The CDR3 DNA reads as TGTGCCAGTAGTACCTCCAGATCCAATCAGCCCCAGCATTTT. Protein sequence: CASSTSRSNQPQHF. Looking up the rest from reference TRBV19 and TRBJ1-5 gives the full variable domain: DGGITQSPKYLFRKEGQNVTLSCEQNLNHDAMYWYRQDPGQGLRLIYYSQIVNDFQKGDIAEGYSVSREKKESFPLTVTSAQKNPTAFYLCASSTSRSNQPQHFGDGTRLSIL.

The chain links TRBV19 to TRBJ2-6, with D hard to call. Deletions cut 0 bases from V and 0 bases from J, with 12 bases between. The CDR3 has 18 amino acids. Looked up from germline, CDR1 is LNHDA and CDR2 is SQIVND (reference sequence). Here the CDR3 reads CASSIEVAGLSGANVLTF. The DNA of the CDR3 is TGTGCCAGTAGTATAGAGGTTGCAGGCCTCTCTGGGGCCAACGTCCTGACTTTC.

Concerning this clone itself: In the same sample, other DNA sequences code for this CDR3. The chain has TRBV5-1 and TRBJ1-5, with 7 positions matching TRBD1. CDR3 length: 15 amino acids. Germline CDR1 is SGHRS and CDR2 is YFSETQ. J lost 2 bases, V lost 2 bases, and 4 bases had no gene match. CDR3 sequence (DNA): TGCGCCAGCAGCTTAGAGGGGGCCGGCAATCAGCCCCAGCATTTT. It codes for CASSLEGAGNQPQHF.

This clone was seen more than once but under ten times. The rearrangement joins TRBV6-1 to TRBJ1-1; TRBD1 might be the D (6 bases). Trimming took off 0 bases at V and 11 bases at J, with 13 bases between the two ends. CDR3 length: 13 amino acids. Germline values: CDR1 MNHNS, CDR2 SASEGT. CDR3 in amino acids: CASSEAGRGKAFF. The CDR3 DNA sequence: TGTGCCAGCAGTGAAGCTGGCAGGGGCAAGGCTTTCTTT.

V gene TRBV5-4 combines with J gene TRBJ2-2, with a tentative D call TRBD2 (6 bases). The CDR3 is made up of 17 amino acids. The germline V gene has CDR1 SGHNT and CDR2 YYREEE (reference sequence). With 4 bases removed from V and 5 bases from J, the gap between germline ends came to 21 bases. CDR3 protein: CASSRGLRIIETGELFF. In DNA form, the CDR3 reads TGTGCCAGCAGCAGGGGACTTCGGATTATTGAGACCGGGGAGCTGTTTTTT.

This chain connects TRBV11-2 to TRBJ2-7, with D perhaps matching TRBD1 (6 bases). Germline values: CDR1 SGHAT, CDR2 FQNNGV. The CDR3 totals 14 residues. Between the trimmed V and J ends, which lost 7 bases and 4 bases, there was a span of 17 bases. The CDR3 coding sequence is TGTGCCAGCACACAAGACCGGACAGTTTACGAGCAGTACTTC. Translating it yields CASTQDRTVYEQYF.

This chain links TRBV5-6 with TRBJ2-7, with D tentatively TRBD1 (6 bases). Trimming removed 2 bases from V and 6 bases from J, with 15 bases in between. The V gene's germline CDR1 is SGHDT and CDR2 YYEEEE. The CDR3 has 14 residues. CDR3 coding DNA: TGTGCCAGCAGCTTTCCCTCAGGGGCGCGCGAGCAGTACTTC. Translation: CASSFPSGAREQYF.

The rearrangement uses TRBV10-2 and TRBJ1-1, with D possibly TRBD1 on 6 matching bases. With 5 bases removed from V and 4 bases from J, the gap between germline ends came to 14 bases. The CDR3 is 14 residues long. In germline, CDR1 is WSHSY, CDR2 SAAADI. CDR3 residues: CASSWGGAGTEAFF. The CDR3, as DNA: TGCGCCAGCAGTTGGGGGGGCGCGGGCACTGAAGCTTTCTTT.

This sequence joins TRBV30 and TRBJ1-4, with TRBD1 identical over 8 bases. Losses at the gene ends were 2 bases for V and 7 bases for J; bases not matched to a gene: 6. This CDR3 is built from 14 residues. The germline V gene encodes CDR1 GTSNPN and CDR2 SVGIG (reference sequence). The CDR3: CAWSPQGGGEKLFF. The CDR3, as DNA: TGTGCCTGGAGTCCACAGGGGGGGGGTGAAAAACTGTTTTTT.

This clone was counted once. The gene calls are TRBV19 and TRBJ2-2; TRBD1 matches 8 bases. Trimming at V came to 5 bases and at J to 4 bases, leaving 9 bases not matched to a gene. Germline assignment: CDR1 LNHDA and CDR2 SQIVND (reference sequence). The CDR3 is made up of 16 amino acids. Here the CDR3 reads CASSGRGRLPTGELFF. The CDR3 nucleotides are TGTGCCAGTAGTGGCAGGGGGCGACTTCCCACCGGGGAGCTGTTTTTT.

The chain recombines TRBV5-4 with TRBJ1-2, with 9 bases lining up with TRBD1. This CDR3 has 15 residues. Losses at the gene ends were 4 bases for V and 4 bases for J; bases not matched to a gene: 8. Per the germline V gene, CDR1 is SGHNT and CDR2 is YYREEE (reference sequence). The CDR3 here is CASSTNMDRGYGYTF. The CDR3 DNA is TGTGCCAGCAGCACAAATATGGACAGGGGCTATGGCTACACCTTC.

V is TRBV27 and J is TRBJ2-1, with TRBD1 matching 9 bases. The CDR3 spans 15 residues. The germline V gene encodes CDR1 MNHEY and CDR2 SMNVEV (reference sequence). The J segment lost 7 bases and the V segment lost 1 base, leaving 5 bases of the junction unmatched. The chain's CDR3 is CASSLWTGVGNEQFF. CDR3 nucleotides: TGTGCCAGCAGTTTATGGACAGGGGTAGGAAATGAGCAGTTCTTC.

The chain combines TRBV28 with TRBJ2-7, with 7 bases aligning to TRBD2. CDR1 MDHEN and CDR2 SYDVKM come from the germline V gene. V lost 2 bases and J lost 1; bases outside the gene matches: 5. CDR3 length: 15 amino acids. The CDR3 bases are TGTGCCAGCAGTTTACGGCGGGAGTTGTCCTACGAGCAGTACTTC. Translation gives CASSLRRELSYEQYF.

This clone was detected only a few times. This rearrangement joins TRBV2 to TRBJ1-1; the match to TRBD1 covers 7 bases. This CDR3 spans 14 amino acids. Germline lookup yields CDR1 SNHLY and CDR2 FYNNEI. The V and J ends lost 6 bases and 5 bases, in that order; junction bases with no gene match: 9. CDR3 nucleotide sequence: TGTGCCAGCAGGAACAGGGGCGGGGGGACTGAAGCTTTCTTT. Encoded protein: CASRNRGGGTEAFF.

V is TRBV7-9 and J is TRBJ2-2; tentative D call: TRBD1 (5 bases). CDR3 size: 13 residues. Germline lookup yields CDR1 SEHNR and CDR2 FQNEAQ (reference sequence). The V end was cut by 1 base, the J end by 6 bases, with 6 bases between. CDR3 DNA: TGTGCCAGCAGCTTAGAGGGGTCCGGGGAGCTGTTTTTT. This translates into CASSLEGSGELFF.

V usage is TRBV11-3 and J usage is TRBJ2-1; 14 bases are shared with TRBD2. V lost 5 bases, J lost 9 bases, and 9 bases stayed unmatched. CDR3 length: 16 amino acids. Germline values: CDR1 SGHNT, CDR2 YENEEA. The CDR3: CASSPGLAGVGGEQFF. Here the CDR3 DNA reads TGTGCCAGCAGCCCGGGACTAGCGGGAGTCGGAGGTGAGCAGTTCTTC.

V usage is TRBV5-1 and J usage is TRBJ2-7; 8 nucleotides agree with TRBD1. CDR3 size: 14 residues. CDR1 SGHRS and CDR2 YFSETQ come from the germline V gene. J was trimmed by 5 bases and V by 4 bases; bases with no gene match: 8. In DNA form, the CDR3 reads TGCGCCAGCAGCCCGGACAGGGAAGGGGACGAGCAGTACTTC. Amino acids: CASSPDREGDEQYF.

This clone was recorded once. The V and J genes are TRBV10-3 and TRBJ2-7; 9 nucleotides line up with TRBD1. Germline assignment: CDR1 ENHRY and CDR2 SYGVKD. J lost 3 bases, V lost 6 bases, and 9 bases had no gene match. The CDR3 is 15 amino acids. The CDR3 nucleotides read TGTGCCATCAGGAGAGTCGGGACAGGGATCTACGAGCAGTACTTC. Translated, it gives CAIRRVGTGIYEQYF.

The V and J genes are TRBV6-1 and TRBJ1-4; 12 bases match TRBD1. CDR3 length: 14 residues. The ends lost 6 bases at V and 8 bases at J; junction bases unmatched: 4. Germline V lookup: CDR1 MNHNS, CDR2 SASEGT. CDR3 sequence reads: CASRRDRGREKLFF. CDR3 bases: TGTGCCAGCAGGCGGGACAGGGGGCGGGAAAAACTGTTTTTT.

The chain uses TRBV27 and TRBJ1-1, with 11 bases fitting TRBD1. In germline, CDR1 is MNHEY, CDR2 SMNVEV (reference sequence). V trimming: 6 bases; J trimming: 4 bases; junction bases outside the gene matches: 4. There are 14 residues in the CDR3. This CDR3 is CASRTGTGGTEAFF. The CDR3 DNA follows: TGTGCCAGCAGGACCGGGACAGGGGGCACTGAAGCTTTCTTT.

The V and J genes are TRBV19 and TRBJ1-5; TRBD1 matches 7 bases. From germline, CDR1 is LNHDA and CDR2 SQIVND (reference sequence). Losses at the gene ends were 0 bases for V and 2 bases for J; bases not matched to a gene: 4. The CDR3 contains 16 residues. Here the CDR3 reads CASSIEGGGGNQPQHF. CDR3 sequence (DNA): TGTGCCAGTAGTATAGAAGGGGGCGGCGGCAATCAGCCCCAGCATTTT.

The V and J genes are TRBV6-5 and TRBJ2-7, with 8 bases lining up with TRBD2. CDR1 and CDR2 (germline): MNHEY, SVGAGI. With V trimmed by 9 bases and J by 0 bases, 10 bases remained unmatched. The CDR3 has 15 amino acids. CDR3 sequence reads: CASYQGLGTSYEQYF. The CDR3 nucleotides read TGTGCCAGTTATCAGGGACTAGGGACCTCCTACGAGCAGTACTTC.